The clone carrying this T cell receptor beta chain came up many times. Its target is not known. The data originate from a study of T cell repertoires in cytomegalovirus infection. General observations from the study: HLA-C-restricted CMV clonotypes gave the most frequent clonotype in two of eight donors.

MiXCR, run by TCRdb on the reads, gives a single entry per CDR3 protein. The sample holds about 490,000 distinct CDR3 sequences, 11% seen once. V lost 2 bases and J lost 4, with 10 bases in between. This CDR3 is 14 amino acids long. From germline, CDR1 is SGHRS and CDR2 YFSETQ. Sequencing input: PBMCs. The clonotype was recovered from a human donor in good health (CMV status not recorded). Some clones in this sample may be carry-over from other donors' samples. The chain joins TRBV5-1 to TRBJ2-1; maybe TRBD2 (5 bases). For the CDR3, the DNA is TGCGCCAGCAGCTTATCCGACTATTACAATGAGCAGTTCTTC. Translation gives CASSLSDYYNEQFF.